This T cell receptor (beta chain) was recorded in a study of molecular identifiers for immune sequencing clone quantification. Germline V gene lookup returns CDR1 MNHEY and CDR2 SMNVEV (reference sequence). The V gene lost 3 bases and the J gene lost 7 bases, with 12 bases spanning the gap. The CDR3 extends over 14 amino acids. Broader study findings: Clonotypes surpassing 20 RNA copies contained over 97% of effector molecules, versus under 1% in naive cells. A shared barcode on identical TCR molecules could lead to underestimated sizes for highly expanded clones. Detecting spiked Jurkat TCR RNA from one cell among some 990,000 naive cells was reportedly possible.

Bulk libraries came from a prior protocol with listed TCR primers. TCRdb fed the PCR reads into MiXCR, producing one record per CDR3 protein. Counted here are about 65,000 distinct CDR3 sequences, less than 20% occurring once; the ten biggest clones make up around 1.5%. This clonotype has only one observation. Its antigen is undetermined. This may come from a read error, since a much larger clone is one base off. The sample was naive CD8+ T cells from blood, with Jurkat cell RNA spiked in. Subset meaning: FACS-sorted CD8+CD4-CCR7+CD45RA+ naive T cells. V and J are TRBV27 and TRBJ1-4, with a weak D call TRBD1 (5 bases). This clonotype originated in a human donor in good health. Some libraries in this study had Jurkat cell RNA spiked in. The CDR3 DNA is TGTGCCAGCAGTTTCGGCAGTAGGGGTGAAAAACTGTTTTTT. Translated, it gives CASSFGSRGEKLFF.